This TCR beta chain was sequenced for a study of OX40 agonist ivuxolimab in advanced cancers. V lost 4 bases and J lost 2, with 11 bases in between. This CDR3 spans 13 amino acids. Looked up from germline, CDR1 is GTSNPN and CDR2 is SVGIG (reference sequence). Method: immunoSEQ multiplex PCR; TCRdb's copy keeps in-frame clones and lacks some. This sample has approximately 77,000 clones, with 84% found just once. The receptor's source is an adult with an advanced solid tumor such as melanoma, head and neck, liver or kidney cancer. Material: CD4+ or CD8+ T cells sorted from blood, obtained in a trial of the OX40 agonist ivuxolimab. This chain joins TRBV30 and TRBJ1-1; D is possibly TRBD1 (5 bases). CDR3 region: CAWNTGRNTEAFF. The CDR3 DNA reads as TGTGCCTGGAATACGGGGCGAAACACTGAAGCTTTCTTT.